The present T cell receptor (beta chain) was sequenced within a study of long-term antiretroviral therapy in people with HIV (dated by TCRdb to the early 2020s). In terms of the full investigation: The earliest samples were collected about a decade before the 2015 WHO recommendation for immediate ART, when ART was typically delayed until CD4 counts fell. A total of 192 cryopreserved PBMC samples were contributed to the cohort by 30 adults with confirmed HIV infection, with samples collected serially over a mean of roughly six years (range 1-12). This retrospective serial study examined whether starting ART and sustained HIV suppression were associated with changes in the composition and diversity of the TRB repertoire in peripheral blood. Eleven of the 30 participants with HIV were female. Test extractions of a monoclonal T-cell line alongside fewer than 40 polyclonal samples showed no cross-contamination during QIAcube processing.

Inclusion was restricted to participants for whom at least one PBMC sample before ART initiation and at least two post-ART samples were available. Every participant with HIV received treatment in the United States of America. Before DNA extraction, cryopreserved samples containing 1-10 million PBMC were thawed and washed. At the time of the earliest PBMC sample for each participant with HIV, ages ranged from roughly 23 to 60 years. PBMC samples from each participant spanned 1-4 timepoints before ART initiation and 2-8 timepoints after ART initiation, with a median of 7 samples. For every participant, serial HIV viral load, CD4+ T-cell count, ART history and demographic data were obtained. Genomic DNA was extracted from unsorted PBMC with a Qiagen kit on a QIAcube, with processing performed in batches of 12 samples. In regard to this clone: No antigen is known for it. Within one base of it there is no much larger clone, and no base qualities were kept.

The CDR3, cysteine through phenylalanine, is 13 amino acids long. Only the CDR3 portion is preserved as DNA: 39 bases, with reading frame beginning at the first base. As encoded in the germline V gene, CDR1 is MNHEY while CDR2 is SVGAGI. V sheds 2 bases and J sheds 4 bases, leaving 7 bases between their ends. Overall study outcomes, separate from this receptor: Limited PBMC availability meant only the TCR beta chain was sequenced, without alpha chain pairing. Starting ART was linked to a significant rise in TRB diversity, yet even with long-term ART the diversity remained significantly lower than in transplant donor controls. The repertoire was dominated across all time points by expanded TRB clones identified before ART initiation, although this dominance was seen to fluctuate and to decrease in many PLHIV after ART. No data were available on ART adherence, viral resistance or therapy changes, limiting inferences about post-ART repertoire changes. Unsorted PBMC were profiled instead of sorted CD4+ and CD8+ T cells because pre-ART samples had limited cell numbers. The samples span the years 2004 to 2017, and the ART regimens used at that time may not be as effective as current regimens. Compared with controls, HIV repertoires had narrower CDR3 length ranges, and the network structure pointed to an antigen-experienced repertoire that shifted only slightly toward naive after ART.

The immunoSEQ hsTCRB v3.0 assay was used at survey level resolution to sequence the TRB variable region. A depth of roughly 35,000-55,000 T-cell genomes per sample was targeted for TRB sequencing. An Illumina MiSeq with a v3 150-cycle kit was used to sequence the pooled TRB libraries. The published analysis was carried out like this. Repertoire analysis ran in R within a reproducible Nextflow workflow covering QC, data transformation and analysis. Custom analyses were implemented in LymphoSeq2, an R package for AIRR-Seq data exploration. After excluding a few samples that yielded fewer than 5000 total TRB sequences, fewer than 200 HIV repertoires remained for analysis. Among the approximately 190 retained HIV repertoires, fewer than 65 were collected before ART initiation and roughly 130 after ART initiation. Each repertoire was downsampled to 5000 TRB nucleotide sequences, and summary statistics were averaged across 100 downsampling iterations. Only TRB sequences with CDR3 regions of at least seven amino acids were retained for analysis. Diversity was measured with a Shannon entropy-derived clonality score and the Gini coefficient. In repertoire networks, the top 5000 CDR3 amino acid sequences were linked whenever an edit distance of one separated two sequences. GLIPH2 predicted antigen specificity groups and MHC restriction for TRB CDR3 amino acid sequences. CDR3 amino acid sequences were matched against VDJdb and McPAS-TCR to flag known CMV, EBV, HIV or tissue antigen associations. Pre-ART, post-ART and control groups were compared with Wilcoxon signed-rank tests and Holm-Bonferroni correction. TCRdb carries this immuneACCESS record with in-frame sequences only. Its versions omit some clonotypes, under half of them owing to an unresolved V gene in the studies checked, with the rest unexplained. The DNA gave D and trimming, while V, J and clone size come from that table. A total of approximately 27,000 clones appear in this sample, roughly 90% of them only once. In total, the top ten clones hold roughly 4% of the sample.

The input for sequencing was unsorted PBMCs, taken 3.1 years after starting antiretroviral therapy. The chain joins TRBV6-5 to TRBJ2-3; the D segment cannot be called with confidence. The source of this sequence is a man younger than 30 with HIV. The sequenced DNA is TGTGCCAGCAGTTACCCCCCTTCAGATACGCAGTATTTT. Translation gives CASSYPPSDTQYF.